The 5 T cell receptor beta chains presented below share a single source sample, sequenced in a study of beta chain features in type 1 diabetes. General study results and limits: A moderate, significant TCRB CDR3 shortening appeared in type 1 diabetes across four CD4+ subsets.

Expressed TCRB transcripts were sequenced because the entire RNA isolate underwent reverse transcription. TCRdb keeps only in-frame clones here, not all; method: immunoSEQ multiplex PCR. The sample carries 35,000 to 45,000 clones, around 63% recorded once. No antigens are known for them. What was sequenced was Tregs from blood. The receptors stem from a man younger than 45 with type 1 diabetes. Some clones in this sample may be carry-over from other donors' samples.

This clone appeared once. The chain is built from TRBV6-1 and TRBJ2-3, with TRBD2 identical over 8 bases. This CDR3 spans 15 amino acids. Germline lookup yields CDR1 MNHNS and CDR2 SASEGT. Trimming took 5 bases from V and 6 from J; bases not matched to a gene: 10. The CDR3 sequence is CASSLIGTSLDTQYF. The DNA of the CDR3 is TGTGCCAGCAGTTTGATCGGGACTAGTCTGGATACGCAGTATTTT.

V and J are TRBV18 and TRBJ2-1; D uncertain. Germline CDR1 KGHSH, CDR2 LQKENI. The length of the CDR3 is 14 residues. The V end was cut by 0 bases, the J end by 6 bases, with 9 bases between. The DNA of the CDR3 is TGTGCCAGCTCACCACCGGTCGGTTCCAATGAGCAGTTCTTC. It is translated as CASSPPVGSNEQFF.

The chain links TRBV7-2 to TRBJ2-7; D is possibly TRBD1 (6 bases). This CDR3 is 13 amino acids long. V lost 4 bases and J 4 bases, leaving 11 bases between the germline ends. Per germline, CDR1 SGHTA and CDR2 FQGNSA. CDR3 bases: TGTGCCAGCAGCTGGGGGCGAAAATACGAGCAGTACTTC. This translates into CASSWGRKYEQYF.

This clone has more than one count but fewer than ten. The genes are TRBV30 and TRBJ1-1, with D uncertain. V shed 4 bases and J shed 1 base, with 4 bases lying between them. Germline V lookup: CDR1 GTSNPN, CDR2 SVGIG (reference sequence). The CDR3 spans 11 residues. The DNA of the CDR3 is TGTGCCTGGAATCGGAACACTGAAGCTTTCTTT. This codes for CAWNRNTEAFF.

V usage is TRBV7-2 and J usage is TRBJ2-4; 12 bases are a match to TRBD2. Germline values: CDR1 SGHTA, CDR2 FQGNSA. The length of the CDR3 is 16 residues. The V and J ends lost 4 bases and 4 bases, in that order; junction bases with no gene match: 5. The CDR3 coding sequence is TGTGCCAGCAGCTCTCGGACTAGCGGGGCGAAAAACATTCAGTACTTC. This translates into CASSSRTSGAKNIQYF.